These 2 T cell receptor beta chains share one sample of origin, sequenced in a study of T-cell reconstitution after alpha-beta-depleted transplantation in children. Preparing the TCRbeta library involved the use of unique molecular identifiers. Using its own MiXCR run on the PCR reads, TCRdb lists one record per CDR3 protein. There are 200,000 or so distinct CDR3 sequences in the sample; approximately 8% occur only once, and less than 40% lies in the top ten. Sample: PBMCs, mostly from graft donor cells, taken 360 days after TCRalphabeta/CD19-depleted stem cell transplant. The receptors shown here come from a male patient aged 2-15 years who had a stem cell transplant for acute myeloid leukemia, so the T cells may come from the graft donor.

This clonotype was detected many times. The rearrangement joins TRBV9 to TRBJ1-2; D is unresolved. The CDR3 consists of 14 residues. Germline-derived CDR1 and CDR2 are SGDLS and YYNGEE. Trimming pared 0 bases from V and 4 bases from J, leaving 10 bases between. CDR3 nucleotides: TGTGCCAGCAGCGTAGCTCCGCTTTCCTATGGCTACACCTTC. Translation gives CASSVAPLSYGYTF.

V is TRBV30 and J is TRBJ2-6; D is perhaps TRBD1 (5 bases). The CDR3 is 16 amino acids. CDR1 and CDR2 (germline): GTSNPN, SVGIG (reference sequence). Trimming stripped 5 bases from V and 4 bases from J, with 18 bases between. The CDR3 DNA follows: TGTGCCTGGGGTGATAACAGGCTCTCCGGGGCCAACGTCCTGACTTTC. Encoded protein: CAWGDNRLSGANVLTF.